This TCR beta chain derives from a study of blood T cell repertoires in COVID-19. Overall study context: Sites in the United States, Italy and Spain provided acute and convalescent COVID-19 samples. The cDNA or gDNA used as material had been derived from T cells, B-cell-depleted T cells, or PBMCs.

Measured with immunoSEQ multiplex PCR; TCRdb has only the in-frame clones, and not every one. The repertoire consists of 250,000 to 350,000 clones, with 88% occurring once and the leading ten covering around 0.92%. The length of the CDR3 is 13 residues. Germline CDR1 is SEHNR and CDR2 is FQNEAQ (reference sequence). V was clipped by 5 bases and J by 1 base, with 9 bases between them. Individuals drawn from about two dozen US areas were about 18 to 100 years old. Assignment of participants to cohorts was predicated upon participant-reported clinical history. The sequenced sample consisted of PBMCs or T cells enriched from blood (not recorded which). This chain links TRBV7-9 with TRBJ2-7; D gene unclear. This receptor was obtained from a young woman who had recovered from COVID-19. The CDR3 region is CASSDGTSYEQYF. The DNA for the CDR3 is TGTGCCAGCAGCGATGGTACTTCCTACGAGCAGTACTTC.